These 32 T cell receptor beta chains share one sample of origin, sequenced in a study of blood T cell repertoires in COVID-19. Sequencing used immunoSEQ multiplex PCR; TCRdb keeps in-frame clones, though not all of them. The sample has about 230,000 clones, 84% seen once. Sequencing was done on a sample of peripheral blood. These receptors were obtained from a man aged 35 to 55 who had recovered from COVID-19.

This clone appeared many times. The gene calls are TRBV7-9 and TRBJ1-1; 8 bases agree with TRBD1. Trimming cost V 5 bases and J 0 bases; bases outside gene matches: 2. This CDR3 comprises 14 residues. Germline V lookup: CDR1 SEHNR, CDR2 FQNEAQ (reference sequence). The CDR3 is CASSPDRVNTEAFF. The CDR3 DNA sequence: TGTGCCAGCAGCCCGGACAGGGTGAACACTGAAGCTTTCTTT.

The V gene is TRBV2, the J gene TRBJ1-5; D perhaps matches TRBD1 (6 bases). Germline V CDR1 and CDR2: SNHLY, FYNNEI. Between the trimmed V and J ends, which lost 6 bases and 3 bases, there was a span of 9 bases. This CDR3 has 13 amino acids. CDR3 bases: TGTGCCAGCAGGGACAGTCCCAATCAGCCCCAGCATTTT. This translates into CASRDSPNQPQHF.

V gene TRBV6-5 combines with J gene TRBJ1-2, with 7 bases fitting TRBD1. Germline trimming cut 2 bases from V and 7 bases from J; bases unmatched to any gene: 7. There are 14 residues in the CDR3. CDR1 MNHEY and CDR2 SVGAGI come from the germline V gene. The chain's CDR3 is CASSYPGTVGGYTF. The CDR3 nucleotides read TGTGCCAGCAGTTACCCGGGGACAGTGGGTGGCTACACCTTC.

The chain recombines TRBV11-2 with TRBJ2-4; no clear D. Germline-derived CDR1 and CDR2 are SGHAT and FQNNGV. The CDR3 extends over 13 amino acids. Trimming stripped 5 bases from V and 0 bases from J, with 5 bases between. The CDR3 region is CASSQEAKNIQYF. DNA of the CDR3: TGTGCCAGCAGCCAGGAAGCCAAAAACATTCAGTACTTC. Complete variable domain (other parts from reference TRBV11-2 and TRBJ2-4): EAGVAQSPRYKIIEKRQSVAFWCNPISGHATLYWYQQILGQGPKLLIQFQNNGVVDDSQLPKDRFSAERLKGVDSTLKIQPAKLEDSAVYLCASSQEAKNIQYFGAGTRLSVL.

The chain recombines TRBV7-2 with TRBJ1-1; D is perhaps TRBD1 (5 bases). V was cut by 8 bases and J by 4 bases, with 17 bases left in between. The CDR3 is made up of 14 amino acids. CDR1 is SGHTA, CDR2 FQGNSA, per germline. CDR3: CASRDSSGGTEAFF. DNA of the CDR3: TGTGCCAGCCGCGACAGCTCTGGTGGCACTGAAGCTTTCTTT.

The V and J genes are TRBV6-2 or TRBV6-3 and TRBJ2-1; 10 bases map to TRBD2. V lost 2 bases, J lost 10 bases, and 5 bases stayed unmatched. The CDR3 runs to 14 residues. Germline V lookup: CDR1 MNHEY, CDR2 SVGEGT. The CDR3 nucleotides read TGTGCCAGCAGTTACATGGGACTAGCGTCGGAGCAGTTCTTC. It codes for CASSYMGLASEQFF.

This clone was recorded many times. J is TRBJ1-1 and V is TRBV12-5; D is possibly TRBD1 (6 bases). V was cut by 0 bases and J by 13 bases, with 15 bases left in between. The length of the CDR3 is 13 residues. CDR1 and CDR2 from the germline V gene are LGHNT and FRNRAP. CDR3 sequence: CASGLVVDTGHFF. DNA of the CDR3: TGTGCTAGTGGTTTGGTCGTAGACACAGGGCATTTCTTT.

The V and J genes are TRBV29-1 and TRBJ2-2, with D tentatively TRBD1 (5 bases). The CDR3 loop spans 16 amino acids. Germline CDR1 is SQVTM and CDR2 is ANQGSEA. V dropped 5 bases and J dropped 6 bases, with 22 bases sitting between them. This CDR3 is CSVYLPPQGGPGELFF. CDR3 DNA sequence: TGCAGCGTTTACCTTCCGCCCCAGGGTGGACCCGGGGAGCTGTTTTTT.

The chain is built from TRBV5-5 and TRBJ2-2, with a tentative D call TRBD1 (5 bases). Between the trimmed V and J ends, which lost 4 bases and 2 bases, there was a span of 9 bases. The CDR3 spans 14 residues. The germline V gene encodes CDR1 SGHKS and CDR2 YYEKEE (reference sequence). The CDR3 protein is CASSTGQNTGELFF. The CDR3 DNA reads TGTGCCAGCAGCACTGGACAAAACACCGGGGAGCTGTTTTTT.

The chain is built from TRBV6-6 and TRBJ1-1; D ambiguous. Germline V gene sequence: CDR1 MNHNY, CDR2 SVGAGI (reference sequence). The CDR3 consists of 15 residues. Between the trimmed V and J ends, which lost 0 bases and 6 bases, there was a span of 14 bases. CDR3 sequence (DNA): TGTGCCAGCAGTTACTCGCGAGGAACGGGGTCTGAAGCTTTCTTT. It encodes CASSYSRGTGSEAFF.

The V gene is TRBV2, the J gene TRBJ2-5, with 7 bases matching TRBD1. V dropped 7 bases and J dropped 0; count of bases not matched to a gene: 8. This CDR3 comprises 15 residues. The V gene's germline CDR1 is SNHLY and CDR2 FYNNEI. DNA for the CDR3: TGTGCCAGCAAGACCGGGACAGTGTACCAAGAGACCCAGTACTTC. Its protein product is CASKTGTVYQETQYF.

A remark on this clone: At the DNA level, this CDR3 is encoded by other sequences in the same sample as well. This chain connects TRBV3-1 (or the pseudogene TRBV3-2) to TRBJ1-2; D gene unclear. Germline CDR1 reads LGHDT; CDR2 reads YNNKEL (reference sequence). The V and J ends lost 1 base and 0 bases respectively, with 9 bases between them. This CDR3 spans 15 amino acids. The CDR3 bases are TGTGCCAGCAGCCAAGGAGGTGTATCTAACTATGGCTACACCTTC. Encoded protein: CASSQGGVSNYGYTF.

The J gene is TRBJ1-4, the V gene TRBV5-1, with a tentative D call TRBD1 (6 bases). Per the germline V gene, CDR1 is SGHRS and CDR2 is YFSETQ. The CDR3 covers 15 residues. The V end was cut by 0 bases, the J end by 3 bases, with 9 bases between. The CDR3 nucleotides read TGCGCCAGCAGCTTGGCCCCAGGGGCTAATGAAAAACTGTTTTTT. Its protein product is CASSLAPGANEKLFF.

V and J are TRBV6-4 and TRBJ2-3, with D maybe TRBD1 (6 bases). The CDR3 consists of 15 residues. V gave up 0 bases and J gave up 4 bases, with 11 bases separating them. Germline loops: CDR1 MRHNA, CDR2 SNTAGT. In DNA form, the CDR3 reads TGTGCCAGCAGTGACTCGAAGCAGGGGCCAGATACGCAGTATTTT. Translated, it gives CASSDSKQGPDTQYF.

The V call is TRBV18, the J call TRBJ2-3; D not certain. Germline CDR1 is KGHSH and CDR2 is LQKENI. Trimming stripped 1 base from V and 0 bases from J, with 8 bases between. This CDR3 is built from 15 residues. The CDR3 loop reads CASSPRAASTDTQYF. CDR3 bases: TGTGCCAGCTCACCACGGGCCGCTAGCACAGATACGCAGTATTTT. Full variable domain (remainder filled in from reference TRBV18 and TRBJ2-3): NAGVMQNPRHLVRRRGQEARLRCSPMKGHSHVYWYRQLPEEGLKFMVYLQKENIIDESGMPKERFSAEFPKEGPSILRIQQVVRGDSAAYFCASSPRAASTDTQYFGPGTRLTVL.

CDR3: CASSVGADNFVAKNIQYF. In nucleotides, the CDR3 is TGTGCCAGCAGCGTGGGAGCCGATAACTTTGTAGCCAAAAACATTCAGTACTTC. The genes are TRBV5-6 and TRBJ2-4; D is possibly TRBD2 (5 bases). The CDR3 contains 18 residues. Trimming pared 4 bases from V and 0 bases from J, leaving 20 bases between. CDR1 is SGHDT, CDR2 YYEEEE, per germline.

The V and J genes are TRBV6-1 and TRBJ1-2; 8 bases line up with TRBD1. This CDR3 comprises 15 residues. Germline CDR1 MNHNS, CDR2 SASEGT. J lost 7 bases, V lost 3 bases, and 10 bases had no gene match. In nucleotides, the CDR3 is TGTGCCAGCAGTGAGTTCTCAGGGGGCGAAACTGGCTACACCTTC. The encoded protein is CASSEFSGGETGYTF.

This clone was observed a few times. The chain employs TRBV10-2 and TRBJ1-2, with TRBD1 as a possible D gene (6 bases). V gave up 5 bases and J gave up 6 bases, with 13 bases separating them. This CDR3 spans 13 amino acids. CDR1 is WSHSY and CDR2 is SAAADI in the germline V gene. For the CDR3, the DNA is TGCGCCAGCAGTACCCAGGGGCTTGATGGCTACACCTTC. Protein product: CASSTQGLDGYTF.

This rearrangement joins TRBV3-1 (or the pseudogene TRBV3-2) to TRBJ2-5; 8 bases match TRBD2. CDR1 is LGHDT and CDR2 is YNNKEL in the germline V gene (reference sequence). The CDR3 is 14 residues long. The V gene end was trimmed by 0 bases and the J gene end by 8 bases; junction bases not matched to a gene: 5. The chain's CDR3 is CASSQDSRGGTQYF. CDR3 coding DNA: TGTGCCAGCAGCCAAGATAGTCGGGGGGGAACCCAGTACTTC.

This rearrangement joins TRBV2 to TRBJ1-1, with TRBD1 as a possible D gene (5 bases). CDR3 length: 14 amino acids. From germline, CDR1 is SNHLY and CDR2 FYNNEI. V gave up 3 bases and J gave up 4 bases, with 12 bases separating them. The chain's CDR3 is CASSDRAGGTEAFF. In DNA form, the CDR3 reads TGTGCCAGCAGTGACCGGGCGGGGGGCACTGAAGCTTTCTTT.

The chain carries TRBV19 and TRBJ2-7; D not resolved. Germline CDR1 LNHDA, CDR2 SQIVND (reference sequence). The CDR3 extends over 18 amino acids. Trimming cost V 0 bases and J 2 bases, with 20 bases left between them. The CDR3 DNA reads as TGTGCCAGTAGTATAGACCCCACAGCCTTGGCCACCCCCTACGAGCAGTACTTC. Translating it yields CASSIDPTALATPYEQYF.

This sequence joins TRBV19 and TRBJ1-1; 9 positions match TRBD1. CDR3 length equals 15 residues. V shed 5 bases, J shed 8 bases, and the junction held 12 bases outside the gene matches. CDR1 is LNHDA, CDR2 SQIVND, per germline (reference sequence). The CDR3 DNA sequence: TGTGCCAGTAGTTCACCCCGGGACAGGGACCGGGAAGCTTTCTTT. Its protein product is CASSSPRDRDREAFF.

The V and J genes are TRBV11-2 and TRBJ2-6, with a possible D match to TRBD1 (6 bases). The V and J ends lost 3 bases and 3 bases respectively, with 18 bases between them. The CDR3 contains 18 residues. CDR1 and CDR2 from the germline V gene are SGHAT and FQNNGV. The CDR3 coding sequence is TGTGCCAGCAGCTTCGCTACAGGGTTCAGGGTTGGGGCCAACGTCCTGACTTTC. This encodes CASSFATGFRVGANVLTF. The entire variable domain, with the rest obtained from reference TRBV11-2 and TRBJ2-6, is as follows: EAGVAQSPRYKIIEKRQSVAFWCNPISGHATLYWYQQILGQGPKLLIQFQNNGVVDDSQLPKDRFSAERLKGVDSTLKIQPAKLEDSAVYLCASSFATGFRVGANVLTFGAGSRLTVL.

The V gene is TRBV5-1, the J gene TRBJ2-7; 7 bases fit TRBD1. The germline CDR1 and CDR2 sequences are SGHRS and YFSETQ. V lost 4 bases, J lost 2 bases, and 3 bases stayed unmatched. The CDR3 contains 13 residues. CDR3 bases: TGCGCCAGCAGCGGAGACAGGGCCTACGAGCAGTACTTC. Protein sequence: CASSGDRAYEQYF.

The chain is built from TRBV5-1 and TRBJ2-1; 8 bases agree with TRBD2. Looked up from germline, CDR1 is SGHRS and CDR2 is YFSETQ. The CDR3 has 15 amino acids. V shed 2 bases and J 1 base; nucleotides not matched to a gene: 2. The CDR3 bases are TGCGCCAGCAGCTTAACTAGCGGATCCTACAATGAGCAGTTCTTC. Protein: CASSLTSGSYNEQFF. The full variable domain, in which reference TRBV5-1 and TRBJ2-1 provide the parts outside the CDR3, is KAGVTQTPRYLIKTRGQQVTLSCSPISGHRSVSWYQQTPGQGLQFLFEYFSETQRNKGNFPGRFSGRQFSNSRSEMNVSTLELGDSALYLCASSLTSGSYNEQFFGPGTRLTVL.

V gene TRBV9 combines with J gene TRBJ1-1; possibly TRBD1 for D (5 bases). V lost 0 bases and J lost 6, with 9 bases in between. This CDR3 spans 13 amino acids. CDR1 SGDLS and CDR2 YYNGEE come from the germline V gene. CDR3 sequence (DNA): TGTGCCAGCAGCGTAGATAGGGGTTCTGAAGCTTTCTTT. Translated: CASSVDRGSEAFF. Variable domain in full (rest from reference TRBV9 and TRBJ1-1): DSGVTQTPKHLITATGQRVTLRCSPRSGDLSVYWYQQSLDQGLQFLIQYYNGEERAKGNILERFSAQQFPDLHSELNLSSLELGDSALYFCASSVDRGSEAFFGQGTRLTVV.

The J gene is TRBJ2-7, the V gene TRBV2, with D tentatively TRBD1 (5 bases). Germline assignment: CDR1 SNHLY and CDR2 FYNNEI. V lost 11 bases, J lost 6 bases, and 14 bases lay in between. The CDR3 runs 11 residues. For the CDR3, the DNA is TGTGCCTCGTTAGGGGTGGGCGAGCAGTACTTC. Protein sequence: CASLGVGEQYF.

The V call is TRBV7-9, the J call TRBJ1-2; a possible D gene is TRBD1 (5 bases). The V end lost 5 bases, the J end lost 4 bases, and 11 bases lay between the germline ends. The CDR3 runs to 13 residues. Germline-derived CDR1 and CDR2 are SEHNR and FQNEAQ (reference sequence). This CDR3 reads CASSPDSAYGYTF. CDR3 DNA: TGTGCCAGCAGCCCTGACAGCGCCTATGGCTACACCTTC.

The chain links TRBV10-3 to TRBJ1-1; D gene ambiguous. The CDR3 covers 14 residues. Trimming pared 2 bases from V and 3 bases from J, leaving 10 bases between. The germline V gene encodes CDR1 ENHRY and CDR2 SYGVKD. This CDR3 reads CAISERAGDTEAFF. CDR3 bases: TGTGCCATCAGTGAGCGTGCCGGAGACACTGAAGCTTTCTTT.

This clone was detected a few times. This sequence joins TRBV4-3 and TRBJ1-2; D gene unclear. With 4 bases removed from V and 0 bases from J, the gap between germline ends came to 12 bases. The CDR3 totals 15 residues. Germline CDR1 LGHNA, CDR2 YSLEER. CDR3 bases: TGCGCCAGCAGCCCCATGTACCTAGCTAACTATGGCTACACCTTC. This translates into CASSPMYLANYGYTF.

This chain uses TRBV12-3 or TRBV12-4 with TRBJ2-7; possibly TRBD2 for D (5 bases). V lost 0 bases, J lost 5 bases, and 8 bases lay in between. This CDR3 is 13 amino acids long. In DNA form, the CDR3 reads TGTGCCAGCAGTTTAGCGTCGGAGGACGAGCAGTACTTC. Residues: CASSLASEDEQYF.

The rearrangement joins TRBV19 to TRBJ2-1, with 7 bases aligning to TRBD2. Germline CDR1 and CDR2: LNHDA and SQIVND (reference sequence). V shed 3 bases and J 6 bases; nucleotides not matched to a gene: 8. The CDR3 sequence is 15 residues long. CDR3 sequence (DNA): TGTGCCAGTAGTATCTCTAGCGGAGGCCTCAATGAGCAGTTCTTC. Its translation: CASSISSGGLNEQFF.